This T cell receptor beta chain was obtained from a study of shared clonotypes between healthy human individuals. The study's findings and limits: An effect of sequencing depth on clonotype sharing among donors was expected.

CDR3 length: 10 amino acids. Germline lookup yields CDR1 MNHEY and CDR2 SVGAGI. The authors ran the assay at deep level. Profiling relied on immunoSEQ multiplex PCR, and the TCRdb table lists in-frame clones only, not all of them. The sample contains over a million clones, more than 60% of which appear only once. Of note for this clone: Its target is not known. The junction departs from germline at one end; a sequencing error may be responsible.

Free of recent acute infections or vaccinations, the donors were healthy HIV-negative adults. The clonotype was recovered from a man aged 18 to 35 in good health. The chain links TRBV6-5 to TRBJ2-1, with D unclear. Material for sequencing was memory CD4+ T cells sorted from blood. Subset here: CD45RA-negative fraction. CDR3 coding DNA: TGTGCCAGCGGTTACAATGAGCAGTTCTTC. Protein sequence: CASGYNEQFF.